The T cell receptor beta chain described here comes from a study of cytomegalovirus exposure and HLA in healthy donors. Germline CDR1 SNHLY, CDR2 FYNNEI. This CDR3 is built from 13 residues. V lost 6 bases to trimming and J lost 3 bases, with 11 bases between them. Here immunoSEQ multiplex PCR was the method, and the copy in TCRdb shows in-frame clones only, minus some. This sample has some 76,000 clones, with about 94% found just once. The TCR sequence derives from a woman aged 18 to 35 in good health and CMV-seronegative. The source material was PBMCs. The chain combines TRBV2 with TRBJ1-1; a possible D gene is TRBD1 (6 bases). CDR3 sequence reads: CASSRDTYTEAFF. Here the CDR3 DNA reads TGTGCCAGCAGCCGGGACACATACACTGAAGCTTTCTTT. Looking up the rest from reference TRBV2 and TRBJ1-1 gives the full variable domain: EPEVTQTPSHQVTQMGQEVILRCVPISNHLYFYWYRQILGQKVEFLVSFYNNEISEKSEIFDDQFSVERPDGSNFTLKIRSTKLEDSAMYFCASSRDTYTEAFFGQGTRLTVV.